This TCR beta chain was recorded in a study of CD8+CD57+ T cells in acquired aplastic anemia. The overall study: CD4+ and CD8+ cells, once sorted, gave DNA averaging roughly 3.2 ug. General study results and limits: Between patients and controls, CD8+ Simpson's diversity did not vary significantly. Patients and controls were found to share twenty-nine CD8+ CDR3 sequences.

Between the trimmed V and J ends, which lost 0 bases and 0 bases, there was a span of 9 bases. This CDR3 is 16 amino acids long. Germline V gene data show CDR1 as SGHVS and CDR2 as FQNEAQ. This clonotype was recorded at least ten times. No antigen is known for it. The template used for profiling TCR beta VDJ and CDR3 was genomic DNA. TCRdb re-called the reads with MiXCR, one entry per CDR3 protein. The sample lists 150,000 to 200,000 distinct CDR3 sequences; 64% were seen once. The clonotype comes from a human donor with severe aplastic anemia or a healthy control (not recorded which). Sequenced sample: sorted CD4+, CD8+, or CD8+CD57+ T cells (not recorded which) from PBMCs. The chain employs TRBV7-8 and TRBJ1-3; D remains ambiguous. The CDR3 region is CASSLARRSSGNTIYF. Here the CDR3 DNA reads TGTGCCAGCAGCTTAGCGAGGCGGAGCTCTGGAAACACCATATATTTT.